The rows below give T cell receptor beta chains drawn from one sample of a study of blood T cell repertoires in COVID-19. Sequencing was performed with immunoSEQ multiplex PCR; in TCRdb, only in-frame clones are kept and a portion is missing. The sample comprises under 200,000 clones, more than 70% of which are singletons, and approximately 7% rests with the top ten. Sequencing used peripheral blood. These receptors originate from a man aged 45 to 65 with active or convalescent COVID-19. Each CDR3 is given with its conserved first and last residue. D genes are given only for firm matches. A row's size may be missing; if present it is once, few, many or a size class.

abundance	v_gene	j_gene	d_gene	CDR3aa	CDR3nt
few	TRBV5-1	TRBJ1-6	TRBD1	CASSSGQGISPLHF	TGCGCCAGCAGCTCTGGACAGGGGATTTCACCCCTCCACTTT
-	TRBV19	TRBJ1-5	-	CASSIVTGSNQPQHF	TGTGCCAGTAGTATAGTAACGGGGAGCAATCAGCCCCAGCATTTT
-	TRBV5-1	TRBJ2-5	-	CASRGGSETQYF	TGCGCCAGCAGGGGTGGGAGTGAGACCCAGTACTTC
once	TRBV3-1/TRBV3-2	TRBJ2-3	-	CASSPFGVTDTQYF	TGTGCCAGCAGCCCCTTCGGGGTCACAGATACGCAGTATTTT
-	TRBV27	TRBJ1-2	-	CASRRPGDYGYTF	TGTGCCAGCAGGCGCCCGGGGGACTATGGCTACACCTTC
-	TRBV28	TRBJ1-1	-	CASSASGIRSTEAFF	TGTGCCAGCAGTGCCTCCGGGATACGCTCCACTGAAGCTTTCTTT
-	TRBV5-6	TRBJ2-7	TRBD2	CASRKMAGGLAGNYEQYF	TGTGCCAGCAGGAAAATGGCGGGGGGACTAGCGGGAAACTACGAGCAGTACTTC
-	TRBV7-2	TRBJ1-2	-	CASSLLGSGYGYTF	TGTGCCAGCAGCCTCCTGGGTTCGGGCTATGGCTACACCTTC
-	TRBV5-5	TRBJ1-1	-	CASTKSGGAYTEAFF	TGTGCCAGCACCAAATCGGGGGGGGCGTACACTGAAGCTTTCTTT
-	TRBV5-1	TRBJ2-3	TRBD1	CASSIGQGVGDTQYF	TGCGCCAGCAGCATAGGACAGGGAGTAGGAGATACGCAGTATTTT
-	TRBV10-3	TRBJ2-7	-	CAIREGSGGDEQYF	TGTGCCATCAGGGAGGGCTCAGGAGGGGACGAGCAGTACTTC
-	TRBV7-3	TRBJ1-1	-	CASSLSLDSEAFF	TGTGCCAGCAGCTTAAGTTTGGACAGTGAAGCTTTCTTT
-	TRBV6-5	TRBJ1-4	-	CASSIGQFNEKLFF	TGTGCCAGCAGTATAGGACAGTTTAATGAAAAACTGTTTTTT
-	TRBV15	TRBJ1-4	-	CATSRDLTAATNEKLFF	TGTGCCACCAGCAGAGATCTGACAGCTGCAACTAATGAAAAACTGTTTTTT
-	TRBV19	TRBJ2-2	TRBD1	CASSITGGAGELFF	TGTGCCAGTAGTATCACAGGGGGTGCCGGGGAGCTGTTTTTT
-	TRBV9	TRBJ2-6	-	CASRGAPGANILTF	TGTGCCAGCAGAGGGGCCCCTGGGGCCAACATCCTGACTTTC
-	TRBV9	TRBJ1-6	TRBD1	CASSVEDRGNSPLHF	TGTGCCAGCAGCGTAGAGGACAGGGGTAATTCACCCCTCCACTTT
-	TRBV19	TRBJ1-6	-	CASSTPGLRGYSPLHF	TGTGCCAGTAGTACCCCGGGACTACGGGGGTATTCACCCCTCCACTTT
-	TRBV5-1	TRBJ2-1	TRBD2	CASNAGTSAHNEQFF	TGCGCCAGCAATGCCGGGACTAGCGCTCACAATGAGCAGTTCTTC
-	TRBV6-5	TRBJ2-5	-	CASSFAETQYF	TGTGCCAGCAGTTTCGCGGAGACCCAGTACTTC
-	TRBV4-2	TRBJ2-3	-	CASRGVADTQYF	TGTGCCAGCAGGGGAGTTGCAGATACGCAGTATTTT
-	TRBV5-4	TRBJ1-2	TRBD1	CASSSGQGFNYGYTF	TGTGCCAGCAGCTCTGGACAGGGTTTCAACTATGGCTACACCTTC
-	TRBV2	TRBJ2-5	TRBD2	CASTRASGGLETQYF	TGTGCCAGCACTAGAGCTAGCGGGGGGTTAGAGACCCAGTACTTC
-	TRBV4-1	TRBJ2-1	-	CASSQDLTVSYNEQFF	TGCGCCAGCAGCCAAGATCTAACAGTCTCCTACAATGAGCAGTTCTTC
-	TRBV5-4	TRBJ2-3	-	CASSSRLISTDTQYF	TGTGCCAGCAGCTCGAGACTCATTTCCACAGATACGCAGTATTTT
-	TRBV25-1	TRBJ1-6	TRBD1	CASSEYFQGQGDDSPLHF	TGTGCCAGCAGTGAATATTTTCAGGGACAGGGGGATGATTCACCCCTCCACTTT
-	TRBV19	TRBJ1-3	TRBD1	CASSTTGANGNTIYF	TGTGCCAGTAGTACGACAGGGGCGAATGGAAACACCATATATTTT
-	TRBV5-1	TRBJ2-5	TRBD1	CASSAGQGGETQYF	TGCGCCAGCAGCGCGGGACAGGGTGGGGAGACCCAGTACTTC
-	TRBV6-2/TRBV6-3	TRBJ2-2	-	CASSPLAVPGELFF	TGTGCCAGCAGTCCACTAGCTGTTCCCGGGGAGCTGTTTTTT
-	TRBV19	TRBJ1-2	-	CASSIGRDYGYTF	TGTGCCAGTAGTATAGGGCGGGACTATGGCTACACCTTC
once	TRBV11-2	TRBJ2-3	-	CASRTTRGWPIVTQYF	TGTGCCAGCAGAACGACTAGGGGATGGCCCATAGTCACGCAGTATTTT
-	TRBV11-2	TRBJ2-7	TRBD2	CASSLGASGNGEQYF	TGTGCCAGCAGCTTAGGGGCTAGCGGGAACGGCGAGCAGTACTTC
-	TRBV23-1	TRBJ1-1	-	CASSQSSDGDTEAFF	TGCGCCAGCAGTCAGTCGTCCGACGGGGACACTGAAGCTTTCTTT
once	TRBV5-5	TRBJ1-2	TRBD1	CASSGGQSYGYTF	TGTGCCAGCAGCGGGGGACAGTCATATGGCTACACCTTC
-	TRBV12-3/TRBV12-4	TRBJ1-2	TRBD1	CASSRQGGYGYTF	TGTGCCAGCAGTCGACAGGGTGGCTATGGCTACACCTTC
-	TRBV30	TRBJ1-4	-	CAWSVRARPSKLFF	TGTGCCTGGAGTGTACGAGCCCGTCCGTCGAAACTGTTTTTT
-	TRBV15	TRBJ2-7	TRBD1	CATSRDLGQTYEQYF	TGTGCCACCAGCAGAGATCTGGGACAGACCTACGAGCAGTACTTC
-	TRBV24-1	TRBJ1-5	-	CATSWLGTSGRSNQPQHF	TGTGCCACCAGTTGGCTGGGGACCTCTGGGAGGAGCAATCAGCCCCAGCATTTT
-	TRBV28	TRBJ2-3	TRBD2	CASSFSTSGRTPSTDTQYF	TGTGCCAGCAGTTTCTCTACTAGCGGGAGGACCCCTAGCACAGATACGCAGTATTTT
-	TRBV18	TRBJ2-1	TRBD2	CASSPPGLLFGEQFF	TGTGCCAGCTCACCACCGGGACTACTTTTCGGTGAGCAGTTCTTC